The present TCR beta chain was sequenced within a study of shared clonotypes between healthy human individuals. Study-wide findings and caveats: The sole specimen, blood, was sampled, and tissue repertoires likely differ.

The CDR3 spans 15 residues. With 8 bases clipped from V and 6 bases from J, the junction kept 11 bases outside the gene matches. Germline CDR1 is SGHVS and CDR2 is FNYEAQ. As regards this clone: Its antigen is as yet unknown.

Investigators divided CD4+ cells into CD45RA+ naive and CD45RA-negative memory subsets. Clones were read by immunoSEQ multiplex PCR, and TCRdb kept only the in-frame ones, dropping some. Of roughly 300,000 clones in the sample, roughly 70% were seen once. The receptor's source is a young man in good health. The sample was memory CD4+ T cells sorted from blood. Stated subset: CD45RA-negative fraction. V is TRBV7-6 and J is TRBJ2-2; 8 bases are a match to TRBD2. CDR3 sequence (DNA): TGTGCCAGCGGAAGAAGCGGGAGAGGGGCCGGGGAGCTGTTTTTT. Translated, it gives CASGRSGRGAGELFF.